Below, 8 T cell receptor beta chains from the same sample are listed, as sequenced in a study of early T cells in non-severe SARS-CoV-2 infection. TCRdb analysed the 5' RACE reads with MiXCR anew, one entry per CDR3 protein. This sample carries about 60,000 distinct CDR3 sequences, about an eighth of them seen once, and the ten largest clones take roughly 4%. The sequencing sample was made of whole blood. The origin of the receptors is an adult who was a healthcare worker with PCR-confirmed SARS-CoV-2 infection or an uninfected control (not recorded which).

Many counts were recorded for this clonotype. This chain links TRBV29-1 with TRBJ2-3; TRBD2 aligns across 8 bases. CDR1 and CDR2 (germline): SQVTM, ANQGSEA. The length of the CDR3 is 13 residues. Germline trimming cut 6 bases from V and 1 base from J; bases unmatched to any gene: 3. CDR3 sequence (DNA): TGCAGCGTCGATAGCGGGGGCACAGATACGCAGTATTTT. As protein: CSVDSGGTDTQYF.

In regard to this clonotype: Given a much more abundant clone one base away, this may be a read error. This chain uses TRBV27 with TRBJ1-2; D gene ambiguous. From germline, CDR1 is MNHEY and CDR2 SMNVEV (reference sequence). The V gene lost 8 bases and the J gene lost 6 bases, with 16 bases spanning the gap. This CDR3 contains 13 residues. This CDR3 reads CASRATPHDGYTF. CDR3 nucleotides: TGTGCCAGCCGTGCAACCCCACACGATGGCTACACCTTC.

V usage is TRBV29-1 and J usage is TRBJ1-5; TRBD1 matches 9 bases. After removal of 6 bases from V and 6 bases from J, the junction contained 9 bases not matched to a gene. CDR3 length: 14 residues. The germline V gene encodes CDR1 SQVTM and CDR2 ANQGSEA. The CDR3 spells CSVSGTGIGQPQHF. The CDR3 DNA sequence: TGCAGCGTCTCCGGGACAGGGATAGGTCAGCCCCAGCATTTT.

This clonotype was detected only a few times. The V gene is TRBV6-4, the J gene TRBJ1-5; tentative D call: TRBD1 (5 bases). Germline lookup yields CDR1 MRHNA and CDR2 SNTAGT. This CDR3 contains 14 residues. The germline V and J ends were trimmed by 5 bases and 5 bases, with 13 bases remaining between them. The CDR3 region has the DNA TGTGCCAGCAGTCAACACCAGGGAGATCAGCCCCAGCATTTT. It yields the protein CASSQHQGDQPQHF.

The J gene is TRBJ2-5, the V gene TRBV5-6; D unresolved. Trimming left V 10 bases short and J 5 bases short, with 15 bases between. Germline CDR1 reads SGHDT; CDR2 reads YYEEEE. The CDR3 has 12 residues. The CDR3 DNA reads TGTGCCTCAAGACGGTGGCGTGAGACCCAGTACTTC. Residues: CASRRWRETQYF.

The CDR3 DNA reads TGTGCCAGCAGTAATCCCCGGGGGCGTCTTGAGGATACGCAGTATTTT. This gives the protein CASSNPRGRLEDTQYF. V and J are TRBV7-9 and TRBJ2-3, with D possibly called TRBD1 or TRBD2 (6 bases each). Germline CDR1 SEHNR, CDR2 FQNEAQ (reference sequence). CDR3 length: 16 residues. V was pared by 6 bases and J by 6 bases, with 22 bases between.

This clonotype was detected ten times or more. The chain employs TRBV7-7 and TRBJ2-6, with 8 bases aligning to TRBD1. The germline gives CDR1 SSHAT, CDR2 FNYEAQ (reference sequence). The ends lost 5 bases at V and 2 bases at J; junction bases unmatched: 2. This CDR3 is built from 15 residues. CDR3 loop: CASSATGAGANVLTF. In DNA, the CDR3 is TGTGCCAGCAGCGCGACAGGGGCTGGGGCCAACGTCCTGACTTTC.

This clonotype was detected a few times. The chain couples TRBV12-3 or TRBV12-4 to TRBJ2-6; D is perhaps TRBD2 (6 bases). CDR3 length: 19 amino acids. V lost 2 bases, J lost 3 bases, and 20 bases lay in between. The DNA for the CDR3 is TGTGCCAGCAGTTTATTTCTCGCGGAGGGGCCAGGTGGGGCCAACGTCCTGACTTTC. Protein sequence: CASSLFLAEGPGGANVLTF.